These 17 T cell receptor beta chains were sequenced from one sample in a study of CXCR3-negative and CXCR3-positive naive CD8 T cells. No antigen is known for these receptors. UMI-labeled 5' RACE yielded the TRB cDNA libraries. After re-calling the 5' RACE reads, TCRdb lists one entry per CDR3 protein, DNA absent. The table lists about 98,000 distinct CDR3 sequences, with 0.9% to 1.2% in the top ten. Whole-study findings and limits: A higher hydrophobicity marked the TRB CDR3s of CXCR3-positive naive cells versus CXCR3-negative naive cells.

The sequenced sample was naive CXCR3+ CD8+ T cells from blood. Subset of the sample: CD45RO-CCR7+CD27+CD95- naive CD8+ T cells expressing CXCR3 (TNR3+). The source of these receptors is a human donor in good health. Some clones in this sample may be carry-over from other donors' samples.

The chain links TRBV20-1 to TRBJ1-1; there is no DNA to check the TCRdb D call of TRBD1. This CDR3 has 14 amino acids. Per germline, CDR1 DFQATT and CDR2 SNEGSKA (reference sequence). CDR3 amino acids: CSAPTGGGWTEAFF.

The chain carries TRBV7-2 and TRBJ1-4; checking the TCRdb D call of TRBD1 is not possible without DNA. The CDR3 has 14 amino acids. Germline V CDR1 and CDR2: SGHTA, FQGNSA. CDR3 residues: CASSTDRDLFKLFF.

V usage is TRBV30 and J usage is TRBJ1-1. From germline, CDR1 is GTSNPN and CDR2 SVGIG (reference sequence). The CDR3 is 13 amino acids. The CDR3 spells CAWSPGINTEAFF.

J is TRBJ2-7 and V is TRBV2; no DNA is available, so the TRBD2 call from TCRdb remains unchecked. The germline V gene encodes CDR1 SNHLY and CDR2 FYNNEI. The CDR3 runs 14 residues. Here the CDR3 reads CASSRLAGSYEQYF.

This chain links TRBV5-1 with TRBJ2-7. The CDR3 totals 14 residues. Germline V CDR1 and CDR2: SGHRS, YFSETQ. The CDR3 sequence: CASSLEPTYHEQYF.

This rearrangement joins TRBV27 to TRBJ2-3; TCRdb returns TRBD2, unconfirmable since there is no DNA. Germline V gene data show CDR1 as MNHEY and CDR2 as SMNVEV (reference sequence). The CDR3 has 16 residues. The CDR3 sequence: CASSQSGGALTDTQYF.

The V and J genes are TRBV7-9 and TRBJ2-7; TCRdb lists TRBD1, though no DNA is available to test this call. There are 16 residues in the CDR3. Per the germline V gene, CDR1 is SEHNR and CDR2 is FQNEAQ (reference sequence). CDR3: CASRPGGQGHRNEQYF. The entire variable domain, with the rest obtained from reference TRBV7-9 and TRBJ2-7, is as follows: DTGVSQNPRHKITKRGQNVTFRCDPISEHNRLYWYRQTLGQGPEFLTYFQNEAQLEKSRLLSDRFSAERPKGSFSTLEIQRTEQGDSAMYLCASRPGGQGHRNEQYFGPGTRLTVT.

The chain employs TRBV29-1 and TRBJ1-1; TCRdb indicates TRBD1, and absent DNA this call remains unverified. The germline V gene encodes CDR1 SQVTM and CDR2 ANQGSEA. This CDR3 contains 13 residues. CDR3: CSVGPTRDIEAFF.

The chain employs TRBV6-1 and TRBJ2-1; TCRdb gives TRBD1 as the D gene, but with no DNA this cannot be confirmed. Germline lookup yields CDR1 MNHNS and CDR2 SASEGT. This CDR3 has 15 residues. The CDR3 here is CASGQDRGLYNEQFF.

V usage is TRBV7-9 and J usage is TRBJ1-1. The CDR3 has 11 residues. Germline CDR1 is SEHNR and CDR2 is FQNEAQ (reference sequence). The CDR3 protein is CASSLLPEAFF.

The V call is TRBV15, the J call TRBJ2-6. From germline, CDR1 is LNHNV and CDR2 YYDKDF (reference sequence). The CDR3 runs 15 residues. CDR3 amino acids: CATSTTDSGANVLTF.

This chain uses TRBV11-1 with TRBJ1-1. This CDR3 has 13 amino acids. Germline CDR1 and CDR2: SGHAT and FQDESV (reference sequence). Here the CDR3 reads CASSLTGNTEAFF.

The V call is TRBV5-8, the J call TRBJ1-1. The CDR3 is 15 amino acids. The germline V gene has CDR1 SGHTS and CDR2 YDEGEE. The CDR3 region is CASSLAGAGNTEAFF.

V is TRBV7-3 and J is TRBJ2-3; TCRdb's D call of TRBD2 is untestable without DNA. This CDR3 is built from 16 residues. Germline V gives CDR1 SGHTA, CDR2 FQGTGA. The CDR3 here is CASSLMGLAVTDTQYF.

The rearrangement uses TRBV19 and TRBJ1-1; the D gene TCRdb calls, TRBD1, cannot be checked with no DNA. In germline, CDR1 is LNHDA, CDR2 SQIVND (reference sequence). This CDR3 is built from 15 residues. This CDR3 reads CASSIVPIPGTEAFF.

This chain connects TRBV19 to TRBJ2-1. The CDR3 is made up of 13 amino acids. Germline V gene data show CDR1 as LNHDA and CDR2 as SQIVND (reference sequence). This CDR3 reads CASSLSISYEQFF.

The V gene is TRBV7-2, the J gene TRBJ2-3. This CDR3 comprises 12 residues. Germline assignment: CDR1 SGHTA and CDR2 FQGNSA. CDR3 sequence reads: CASSTSTDTQYF.